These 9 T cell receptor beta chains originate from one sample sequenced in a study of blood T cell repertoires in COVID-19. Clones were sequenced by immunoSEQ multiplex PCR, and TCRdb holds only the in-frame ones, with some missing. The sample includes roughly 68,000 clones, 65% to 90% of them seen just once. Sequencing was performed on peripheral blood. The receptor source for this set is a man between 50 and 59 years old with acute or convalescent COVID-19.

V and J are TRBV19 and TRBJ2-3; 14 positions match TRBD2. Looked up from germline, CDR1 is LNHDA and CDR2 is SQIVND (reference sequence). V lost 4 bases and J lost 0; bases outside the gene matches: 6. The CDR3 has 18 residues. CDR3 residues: CASSRTSGGTASTDTQYF. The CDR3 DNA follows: TGTGCCAGTAGTAGGACTAGCGGGGGGACTGCTAGCACAGATACGCAGTATTTT.

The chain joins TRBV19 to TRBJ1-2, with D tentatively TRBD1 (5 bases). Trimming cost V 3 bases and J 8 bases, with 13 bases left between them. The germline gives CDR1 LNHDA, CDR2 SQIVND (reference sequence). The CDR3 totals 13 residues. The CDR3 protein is CASSIVRDGGYTF. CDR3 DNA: TGTGCCAGTAGTATCGTCAGGGATGGAGGCTACACCTTC.

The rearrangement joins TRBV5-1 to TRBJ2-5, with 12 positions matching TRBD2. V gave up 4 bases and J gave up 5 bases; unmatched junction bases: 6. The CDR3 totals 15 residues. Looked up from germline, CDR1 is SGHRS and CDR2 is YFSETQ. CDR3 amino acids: CASSLRLAGDETQYF. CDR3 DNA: TGCGCCAGCAGCCTACGACTAGCGGGGGATGAGACCCAGTACTTC. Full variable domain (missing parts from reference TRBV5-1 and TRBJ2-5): KAGVTQTPRYLIKTRGQQVTLSCSPISGHRSVSWYQQTPGQGLQFLFEYFSETQRNKGNFPGRFSGRQFSNSRSEMNVSTLELGDSALYLCASSLRLAGDETQYFGPGTRLLVL.

The CDR3 nucleotides are TGCACCAGCAGCCAAGTCTCTCCGTTCGGGGCCAACGTCCTGACTTTC. It specifies CTSSQVSPFGANVLTF. This chain uses TRBV1 with TRBJ2-6; the listed D gene, TRBD2, was not tested against the DNA. TRBV1 is labeled a pseudogene. The CDR3 contains 16 residues.

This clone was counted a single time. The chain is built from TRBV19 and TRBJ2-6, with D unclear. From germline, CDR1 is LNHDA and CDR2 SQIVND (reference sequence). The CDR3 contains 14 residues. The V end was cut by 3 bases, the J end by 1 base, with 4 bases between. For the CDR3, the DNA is TGTGCCAGTAGTATTATATCTGGGGCCAACGTCCTGACTTTC. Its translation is CASSIISGANVLTF.

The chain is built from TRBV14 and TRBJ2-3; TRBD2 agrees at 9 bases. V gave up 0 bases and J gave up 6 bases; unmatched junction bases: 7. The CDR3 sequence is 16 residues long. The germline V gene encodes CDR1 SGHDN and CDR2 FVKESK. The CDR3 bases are TGTGCCAGCAGCCAAGAGGCGGGGGGGCGGTTCGATACGCAGTATTTT. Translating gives CASSQEAGGRFDTQYF.

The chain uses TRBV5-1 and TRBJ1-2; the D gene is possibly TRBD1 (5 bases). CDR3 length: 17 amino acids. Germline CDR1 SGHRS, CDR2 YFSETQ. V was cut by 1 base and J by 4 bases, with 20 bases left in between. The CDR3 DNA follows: TGCGCCAGCAGCTTGAGGAATCGGGGGGATTCCCCCTATGGCTACACCTTC. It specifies CASSLRNRGDSPYGYTF.

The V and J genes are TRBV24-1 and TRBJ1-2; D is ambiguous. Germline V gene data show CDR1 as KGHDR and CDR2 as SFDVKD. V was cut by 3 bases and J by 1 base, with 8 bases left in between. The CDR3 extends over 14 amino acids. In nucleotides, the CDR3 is TGTGCCACCAGTGATGCTACCCTTAACTATGGCTACACCTTC. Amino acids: CATSDATLNYGYTF.

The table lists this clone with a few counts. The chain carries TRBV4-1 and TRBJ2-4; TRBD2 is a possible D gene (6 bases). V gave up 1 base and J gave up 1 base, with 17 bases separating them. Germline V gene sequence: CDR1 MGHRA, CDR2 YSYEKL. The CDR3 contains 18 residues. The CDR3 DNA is TGCGCCAGCAGCCAAGGCAGCGGGCAGGAGGGGGCCAAAAACATTCAGTACTTC. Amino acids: CASSQGSGQEGAKNIQYF.